The TCR beta chain under discussion was sequenced for a study of T cells in Graves' hyperthyroidism and ophthalmopathy. Amplified TCR beta CDR3 regions came from RNA transcripts. Initially, a first-round RT-PCR of the TCR CDR3 employed the HTBI primer set. From the multiplex PCR reads, TCRdb called clonotypes with MiXCR, one entry per CDR3 protein. This sample has over 250,000 distinct CDR3 sequences, with approximately 15% found just once. This clonotype was seen repeatedly, ten times or more. No antigen is known for it. Broader study findings: Ophthalmopathy could be told apart from stable hyperthyroidism with a 13 V-J model. The model made its ophthalmopathy prediction, and onset followed a median about 6.8 months later. Most thyroid clonotypes expanded above 0.001 were also detected in blood.

The authors obtained PBMCs from over 7.5 ml of fresh peripheral blood. This CDR3 is built from 15 residues. The germline V gene encodes CDR1 KGHSH and CDR2 LQKENI. The V end lost 2 bases, the J end lost 2 bases, and 11 bases lay between the germline ends. This TCR was sampled from a woman between 40 and 55 years old with Graves' ophthalmopathy. The chain employs TRBV18 and TRBJ2-3; possible D gene TRBD1, 6 bases. The sample was blood. The CDR3 sequence is CASSPRWTATDTQYF. The CDR3 region has the DNA TGTGCCAGCTCACCAAGGTGGACAGCCACAGATACGCAGTATTTT.